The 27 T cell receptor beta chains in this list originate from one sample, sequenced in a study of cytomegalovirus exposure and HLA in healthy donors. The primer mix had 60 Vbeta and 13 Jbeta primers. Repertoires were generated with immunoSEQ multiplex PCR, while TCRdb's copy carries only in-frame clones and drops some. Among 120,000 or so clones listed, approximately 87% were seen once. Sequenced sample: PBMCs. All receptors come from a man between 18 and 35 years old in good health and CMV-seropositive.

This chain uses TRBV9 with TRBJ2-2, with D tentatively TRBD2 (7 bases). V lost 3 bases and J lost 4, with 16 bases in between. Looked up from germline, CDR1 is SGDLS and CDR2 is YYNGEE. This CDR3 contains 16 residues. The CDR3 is CASSGLGGASTGELFF. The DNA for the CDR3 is TGTGCCAGCAGCGGTTTGGGGGGGGCCTCCACCGGGGAGCTGTTTTTT.

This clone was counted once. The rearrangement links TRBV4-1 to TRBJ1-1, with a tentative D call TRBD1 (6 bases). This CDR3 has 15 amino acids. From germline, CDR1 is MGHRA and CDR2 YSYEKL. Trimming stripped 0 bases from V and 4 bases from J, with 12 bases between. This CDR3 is CASSQDRTVTTEAFF. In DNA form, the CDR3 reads TGCGCCAGCAGCCAAGATAGGACAGTTACCACTGAAGCTTTCTTT.

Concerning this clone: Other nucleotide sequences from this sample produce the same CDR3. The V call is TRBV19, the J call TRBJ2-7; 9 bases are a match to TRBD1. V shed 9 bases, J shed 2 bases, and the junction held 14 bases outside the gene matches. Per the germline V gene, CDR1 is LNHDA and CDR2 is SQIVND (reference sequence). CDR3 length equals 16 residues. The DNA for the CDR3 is TGTGCCAGCAGTCCATCAACAGGGGGCGCAGCCTACGAGCAGTACTTC. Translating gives CASSPSTGGAAYEQYF. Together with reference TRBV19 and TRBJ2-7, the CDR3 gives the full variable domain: DGGITQSPKYLFRKEGQNVTLSCEQNLNHDAMYWYRQDPGQGLRLIYYSQIVNDFQKGDIAEGYSVSREKKESFPLTVTSAQKNPTAFYLCASSPSTGGAAYEQYFGPGTRLTVT.

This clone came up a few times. Written as DNA, the CDR3 is TGCGCCAGCAGTCCCGACGGGATCTATGGCTACACCTTC. As protein: CASSPDGIYGYTF. The chain joins TRBV10-1 to TRBJ1-2, with unresolved D. Trimming removed 5 bases from V and 4 bases from J, with 11 bases in between. Germline-derived CDR1 and CDR2 are WNHNN and SYGVQD (reference sequence). The CDR3 extends over 13 amino acids.

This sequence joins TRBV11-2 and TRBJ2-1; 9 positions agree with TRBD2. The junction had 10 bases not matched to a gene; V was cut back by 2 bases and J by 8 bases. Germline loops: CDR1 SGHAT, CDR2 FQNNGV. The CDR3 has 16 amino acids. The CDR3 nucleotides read TGTGCCAGCAGCTTAATTCTCCAGCGGGGGGTTCATGAGCAGTTCTTC. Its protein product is CASSLILQRGVHEQFF.

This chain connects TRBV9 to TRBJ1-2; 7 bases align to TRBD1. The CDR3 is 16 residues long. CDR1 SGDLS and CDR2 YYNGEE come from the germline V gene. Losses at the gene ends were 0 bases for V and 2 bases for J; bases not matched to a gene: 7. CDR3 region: CASSVVRQGRNYGYTF. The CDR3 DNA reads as TGTGCCAGCAGCGTAGTCCGACAGGGTCGGAACTATGGCTACACCTTC.

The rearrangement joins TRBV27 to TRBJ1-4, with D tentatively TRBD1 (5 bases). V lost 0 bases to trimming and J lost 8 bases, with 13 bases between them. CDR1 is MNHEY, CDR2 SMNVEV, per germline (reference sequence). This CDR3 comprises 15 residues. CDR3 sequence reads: CASSLSGGEEEKLFF. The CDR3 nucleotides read TGTGCCAGCAGTTTATCGGGGGGGGAGGAAGAAAAACTGTTTTTT.

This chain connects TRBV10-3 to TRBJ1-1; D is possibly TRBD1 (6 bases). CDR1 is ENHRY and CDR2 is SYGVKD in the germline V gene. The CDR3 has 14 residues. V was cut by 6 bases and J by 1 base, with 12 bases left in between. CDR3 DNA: TGTGCCATCAGCCCACAGGGATCGAACACTGAAGCTTTCTTT. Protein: CAISPQGSNTEAFF.

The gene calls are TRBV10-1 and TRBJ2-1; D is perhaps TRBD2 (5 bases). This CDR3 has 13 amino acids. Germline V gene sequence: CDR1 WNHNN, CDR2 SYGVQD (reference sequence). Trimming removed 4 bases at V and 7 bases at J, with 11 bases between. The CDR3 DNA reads TGCGCCAGCAGTGGGAACGGGGAAAATGAGCAGTTCTTC. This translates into CASSGNGENEQFF.

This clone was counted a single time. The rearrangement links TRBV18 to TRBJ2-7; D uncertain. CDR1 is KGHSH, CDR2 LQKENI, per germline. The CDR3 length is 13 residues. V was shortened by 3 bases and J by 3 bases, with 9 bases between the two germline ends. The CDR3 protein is CASSPETFYEQYF. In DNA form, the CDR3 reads TGTGCCAGCTCACCCGAGACATTCTACGAGCAGTACTTC.

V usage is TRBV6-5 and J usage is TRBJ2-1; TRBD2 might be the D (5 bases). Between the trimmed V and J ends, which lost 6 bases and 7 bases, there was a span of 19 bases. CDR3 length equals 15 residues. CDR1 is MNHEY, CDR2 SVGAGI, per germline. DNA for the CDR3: TGTGCCAGCAGAACGGGGATTTGGGAGAATAATGAGCAGTTCTTC. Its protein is CASRTGIWENNEQFF.

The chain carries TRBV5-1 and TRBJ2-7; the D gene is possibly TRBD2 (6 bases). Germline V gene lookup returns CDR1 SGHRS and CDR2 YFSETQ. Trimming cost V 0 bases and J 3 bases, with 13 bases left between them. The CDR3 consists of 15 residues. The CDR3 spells CASSLDPGASYEQYF. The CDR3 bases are TGCGCCAGCAGCTTGGACCCGGGAGCAAGCTACGAGCAGTACTTC. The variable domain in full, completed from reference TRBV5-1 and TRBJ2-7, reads KAGVTQTPRYLIKTRGQQVTLSCSPISGHRSVSWYQQTPGQGLQFLFEYFSETQRNKGNFPGRFSGRQFSNSRSEMNVSTLELGDSALYLCASSLDPGASYEQYFGPGTRLTVT.

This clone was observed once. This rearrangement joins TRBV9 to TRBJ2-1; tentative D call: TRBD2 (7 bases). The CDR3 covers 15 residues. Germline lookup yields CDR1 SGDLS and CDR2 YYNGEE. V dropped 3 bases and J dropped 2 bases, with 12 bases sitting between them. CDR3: CASSDVGGPYNEQFF. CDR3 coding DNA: TGTGCCAGCAGCGACGTGGGGGGGCCCTACAATGAGCAGTTCTTC. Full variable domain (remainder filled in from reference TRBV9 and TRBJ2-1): DSGVTQTPKHLITATGQRVTLRCSPRSGDLSVYWYQQSLDQGLQFLIQYYNGEERAKGNILERFSAQQFPDLHSELNLSSLELGDSALYFCASSDVGGPYNEQFFGPGTRLTVL.

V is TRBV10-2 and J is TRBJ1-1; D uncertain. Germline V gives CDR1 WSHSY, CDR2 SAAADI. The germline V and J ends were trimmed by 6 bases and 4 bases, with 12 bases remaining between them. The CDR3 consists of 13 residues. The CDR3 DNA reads TGCGCCAGCAGGGTCCAAAGCGCCACTGAAGCTTTCTTT. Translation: CASRVQSATEAFF.

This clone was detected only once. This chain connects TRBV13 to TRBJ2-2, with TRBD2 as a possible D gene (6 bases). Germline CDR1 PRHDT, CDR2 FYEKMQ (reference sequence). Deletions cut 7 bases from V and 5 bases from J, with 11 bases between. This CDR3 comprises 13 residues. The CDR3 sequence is CASIGGGTGELFF. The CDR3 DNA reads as TGTGCCAGCATAGGAGGAGGGACCGGGGAGCTGTTTTTT.

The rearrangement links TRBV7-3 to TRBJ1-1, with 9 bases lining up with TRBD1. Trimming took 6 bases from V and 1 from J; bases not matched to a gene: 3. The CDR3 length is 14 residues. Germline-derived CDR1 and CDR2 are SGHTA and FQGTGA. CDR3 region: CASSRDRENTEAFF. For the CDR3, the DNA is TGTGCCAGCAGTCGGGACAGGGAGAACACTGAAGCTTTCTTT.

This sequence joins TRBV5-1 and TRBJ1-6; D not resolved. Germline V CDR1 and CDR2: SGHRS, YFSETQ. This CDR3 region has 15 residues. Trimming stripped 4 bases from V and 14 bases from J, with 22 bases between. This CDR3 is CASSPRTTNTRALHF. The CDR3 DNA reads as TGCGCCAGCAGCCCACGGACGACCAACACGAGGGCCCTCCACTTT. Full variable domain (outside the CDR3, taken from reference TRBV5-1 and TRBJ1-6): KAGVTQTPRYLIKTRGQQVTLSCSPISGHRSVSWYQQTPGQGLQFLFEYFSETQRNKGNFPGRFSGRQFSNSRSEMNVSTLELGDSALYLCASSPRTTNTRALHFGNGTRLTVT.

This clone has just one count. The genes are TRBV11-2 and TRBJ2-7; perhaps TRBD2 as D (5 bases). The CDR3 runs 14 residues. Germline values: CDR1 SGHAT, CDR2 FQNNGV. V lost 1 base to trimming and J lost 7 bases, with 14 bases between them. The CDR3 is CASSLGAETEEQYF. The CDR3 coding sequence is TGTGCCAGCAGCTTAGGAGCGGAGACGGAGGAGCAGTACTTC.

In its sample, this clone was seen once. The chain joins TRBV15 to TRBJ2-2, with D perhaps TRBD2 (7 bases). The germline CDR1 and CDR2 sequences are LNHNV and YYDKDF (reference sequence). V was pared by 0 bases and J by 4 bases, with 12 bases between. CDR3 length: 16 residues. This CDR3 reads CATSREGGLGTGELFF. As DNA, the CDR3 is TGTGCCACCAGCAGAGAGGGGGGGCTAGGCACCGGGGAGCTGTTTTTT.

CDR3 in DNA: TGTGTGAGCAAAGCCCCGACAGGGGGCGAAGTCGACTATGGCTACACCTTC. As protein: CVSKAPTGGEVDYGYTF. The V and J genes are TRBV6-4 and TRBJ1-2, with TRBD1 matching over 10 bases. This CDR3 spans 17 amino acids. Germline CDR1 is MRHNA and CDR2 is SNTAGT.

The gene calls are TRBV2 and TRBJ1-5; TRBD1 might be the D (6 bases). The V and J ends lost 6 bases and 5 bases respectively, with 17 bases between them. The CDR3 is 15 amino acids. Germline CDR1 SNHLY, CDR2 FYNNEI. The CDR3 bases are TGTGCCAGCAGCTTGTACAGGGAGGGGGATCAGCCCCAGCATTTT. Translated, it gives CASSLYREGDQPQHF.

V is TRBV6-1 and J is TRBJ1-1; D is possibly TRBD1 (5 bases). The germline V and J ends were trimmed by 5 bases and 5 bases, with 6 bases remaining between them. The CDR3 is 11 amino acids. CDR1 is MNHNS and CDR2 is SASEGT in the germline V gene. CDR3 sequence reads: CASSQGTEAFF. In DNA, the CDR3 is TGTGCCAGCAGTCAGGGAACTGAAGCTTTCTTT.

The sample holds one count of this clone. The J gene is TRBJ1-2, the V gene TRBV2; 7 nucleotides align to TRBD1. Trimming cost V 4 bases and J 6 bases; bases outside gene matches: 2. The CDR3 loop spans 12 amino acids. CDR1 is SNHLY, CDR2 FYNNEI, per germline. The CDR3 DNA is TGTGCCAGCAGTGCACAGGGGAATGGCTACACCTTC. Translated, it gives CASSAQGNGYTF.

CDR3 sequence reads: CASSETTGQGYEQYF. CDR3 DNA: TGTGCCAGCAGTGAAACAACGGGACAGGGGTACGAGCAGTACTTC. The V gene is TRBV6-1, the J gene TRBJ2-7, with 10 bases that match TRBD1. Germline CDR1 MNHNS, CDR2 SASEGT. Germline trimming cut 2 bases from V and 4 bases from J; bases unmatched to any gene: 5. The CDR3 runs to 15 residues.

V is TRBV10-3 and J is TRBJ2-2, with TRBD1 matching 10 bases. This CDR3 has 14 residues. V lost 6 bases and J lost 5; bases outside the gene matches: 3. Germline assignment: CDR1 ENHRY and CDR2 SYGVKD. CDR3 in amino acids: CAIRGTGETGELFF. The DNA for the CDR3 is TGTGCCATCAGAGGGACAGGGGAAACCGGGGAGCTGTTTTTT.

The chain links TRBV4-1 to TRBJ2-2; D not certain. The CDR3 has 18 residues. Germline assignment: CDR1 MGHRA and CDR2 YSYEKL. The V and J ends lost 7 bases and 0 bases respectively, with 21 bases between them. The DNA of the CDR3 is TGCGCCAGCACCGTAACATCCGCAGGCGCTGCGAACACCGGGGAGCTGTTTTTT. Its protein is CASTVTSAGAANTGELFF.

CDR3 bases: TGTGCCAGCAGCTTAGTCGCAGACCAAGAGACCCAGTACTTC. Encoded protein: CASSLVADQETQYF. The chain is built from TRBV7-7 and TRBJ2-5; no clear D gene. CDR1 and CDR2 from the germline V gene are SSHAT and FNYEAQ (reference sequence). Trimming took 1 base from V and 0 from J, leaving 6 bases between them. The CDR3 sequence is 14 residues long. Together with reference TRBV7-7 and TRBJ2-5, the CDR3 gives the full variable domain: GAGVSQSPRYKVTKRGQDVTLRCDPISSHATLYWYQQALGQGPEFLTYFNYEAQPDKSGLPSDRFSAERPEGSISTLTIQRTEQRDSAMYRCASSLVADQETQYFGPGTRLLVL.